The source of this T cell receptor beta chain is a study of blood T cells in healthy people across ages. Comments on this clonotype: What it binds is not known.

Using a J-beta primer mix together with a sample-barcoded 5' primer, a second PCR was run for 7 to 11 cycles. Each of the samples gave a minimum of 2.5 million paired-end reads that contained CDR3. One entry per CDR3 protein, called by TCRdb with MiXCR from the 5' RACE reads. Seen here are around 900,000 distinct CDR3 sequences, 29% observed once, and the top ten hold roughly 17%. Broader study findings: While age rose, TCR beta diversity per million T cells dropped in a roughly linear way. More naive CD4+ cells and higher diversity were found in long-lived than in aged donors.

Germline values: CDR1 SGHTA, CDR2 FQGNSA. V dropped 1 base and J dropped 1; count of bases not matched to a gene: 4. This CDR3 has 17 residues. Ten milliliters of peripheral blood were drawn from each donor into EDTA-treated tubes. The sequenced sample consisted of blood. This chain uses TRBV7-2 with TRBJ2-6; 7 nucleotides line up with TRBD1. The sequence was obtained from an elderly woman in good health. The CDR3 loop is CASSLGTGRSGANVLTF. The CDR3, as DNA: TGTGCCAGCAGCTTAGGGACAGGTAGATCTGGGGCCAACGTCCTGACTTTC.